The entry below gives a single T cell receptor beta chain sequence along with its context. Profiling relied on immunoSEQ multiplex PCR, and the TCRdb table lists in-frame clones only, not all of them. Of about 200,000 clones in the sample, over 60% were seen once. V gave up 3 bases and J gave up 8 bases, with 10 bases separating them. CDR3 size: 13 residues. The data are from a study of blood T cell repertoires in COVID-19. This TCR came from a woman in her sixties or seventies with acute or convalescent COVID-19. The V gene is TRBV12-3 or TRBV12-4, the J gene TRBJ1-4, with D possibly TRBD1 on 6 matching bases. Sequencing used peripheral blood. CDR3 loop: CASSLGAQEKLFF. The CDR3 DNA follows: TGTGCCAGCAGTTTGGGGGCCCAGGAAAAACTGTTTTTT.